The 4 T cell receptor beta chains in this list originate from one sample, sequenced in a study of T cells after yellow fever vaccination. TCRdb reprocessed the 5' RACE reads with MiXCR, giving one entry per CDR3 protein. The sample yields approximately 150,000 distinct CDR3 sequences, around 9.3% seen once. Here the sequenced sample was CD8+ T cells sorted from PBMCs, taken 45 days after the yellow fever booster vaccination. Every receptor here comes from a man aged 18 to 35 who received the YFV17D yellow fever vaccine.

This clonotype occurred a few times. The chain is built from TRBV27 and TRBJ2-4, with D possibly TRBD1 on 5 matching bases. CDR3 length equals 13 residues. The germline CDR1 and CDR2 sequences are MNHEY and SMNVEV (reference sequence). V dropped 0 bases and J dropped 10 bases, with 10 bases sitting between them. This CDR3 is CASSLSARVIQYF. The CDR3, as DNA: TGTGCCAGCAGTTTATCAGCCAGGGTAATTCAGTACTTC.

The chain has TRBV4-1 and TRBJ2-7, with D hard to call. Germline V gene sequence: CDR1 MGHRA, CDR2 YSYEKL. This CDR3 has 16 residues. V was trimmed by 2 bases and J by 0 bases, leaving 14 bases between them. CDR3 in amino acids: CASSQNGPSSSYEQYF. CDR3 nucleotides: TGCGCCAGCAGCCAAAACGGACCGTCGAGCTCCTACGAGCAGTACTTC.

This chain links TRBV5-4 with TRBJ2-5; D not certain. Germline loops: CDR1 SGHNT, CDR2 YYREEE (reference sequence). The CDR3 loop spans 15 amino acids. V lost 1 base, J lost 2 bases, and 12 bases lay in between. The CDR3 spells CASSLYMAAQETQYF. CDR3 nucleotide sequence: TGTGCCAGCAGCTTGTATATGGCAGCGCAAGAGACCCAGTACTTC.

V and J are TRBV19 and TRBJ2-3; 9 bases line up with TRBD1. V was clipped by 4 bases and J by 3 bases; unmatched bases: 5. The CDR3 runs 15 residues. Germline CDR1 LNHDA, CDR2 SQIVND (reference sequence). CDR3 protein: CASSKGQGSTDTQYF. Written as DNA, the CDR3 is TGTGCCAGTAGTAAGGGACAGGGTAGTACAGATACGCAGTATTTT.